These 17 T cell receptor beta chains came from one sample sequenced in a study of blood T cell repertoires in COVID-19. TCRdb's copy holds only in-frame clones and misses some; the assay was immunoSEQ multiplex PCR. The sample lists roughly 250,000 clones, 83% seen once, with less than 7.5% in the top ten. The sample consisted of peripheral blood. The receptors were gathered from a woman between 50 and 59 years old with acute or convalescent COVID-19.

This chain links TRBV9 with TRBJ2-5; 9 bases are shared with TRBD1. J gave up 7 bases and V 2 bases, and 6 bases lay outside the gene matches. CDR3 length: 14 amino acids. CDR1 SGDLS and CDR2 YYNGEE come from the germline V gene. CDR3: CASSVETGGGTQYF. In DNA, the CDR3 is TGTGCCAGCAGCGTGGAGACAGGGGGAGGGACCCAGTACTTC.

J is TRBJ2-5 and V is TRBV21-1; the DNA was not compared with TRBD2, the D call given in the table. TRBV21-1 is recorded as a pseudogene. CDR3 length: 14 residues. The CDR3 bases are TGTGCCCGCTGGACTAGCGGGGGGTGGGAGACCCAGTACTTC. Translated, it gives CARWTSGGWETQYF.

CDR3 DNA: TGTGCCAGCAGCTTGGACAGGGGTCATAGCAATCAGCCCCAGCATTTT. Residues: CASSLDRGHSNQPQHF. The chain uses TRBV5-6 and TRBJ1-5; the match to TRBD1 covers 7 bases. The germline gives CDR1 SGHDT, CDR2 YYEEEE. Trimming removed 0 bases from V and 0 bases from J; junction bases left unmatched: 3. The CDR3 length is 16 residues.

In this sample, this clone turned up once. The chain links TRBV21-1 to TRBJ1-5; the tabulated D call, TRBD1, remains unverified against the DNA. TRBV21-1 is recorded as a pseudogene. CDR3 length: 15 residues. The CDR3 DNA sequence: TGTGCCAGCAGCAAATCCACAGGCCTTAGAAGGCCCCAGCATTTT. Translating gives CASSKSTGLRRPQHF.

The chain uses TRBV19 and TRBJ2-5; 8 bases are a match to TRBD2. Germline V lookup: CDR1 LNHDA, CDR2 SQIVND (reference sequence). The CDR3 has 15 amino acids. J lost 7 bases, V lost 8 bases, and 15 bases had no gene match. CDR3: CASSPGGATRGTQYF. CDR3 DNA: TGTGCCAGTTCCCCGGGGGGGGCTACAAGGGGGACCCAGTACTTC.

This clone showed up many times. J is TRBJ2-7 and V is TRBV10-1; D is possibly TRBD2 (6 bases). V was clipped by 6 bases and J by 5 bases, with 17 bases between them. The V gene's germline CDR1 is WNHNN and CDR2 SYGVQD (reference sequence). This CDR3 region has 14 residues. CDR3 residues: CASSVGAGRHEQYF. DNA for the CDR3: TGCGCCAGCAGCGTCGGTGCAGGGAGGCACGAGCAGTACTTC.

This clone was counted once. One end of the junction varies from germline; a read error may be responsible. The chain links TRBV18 to TRBJ2-7; D may be TRBD1 (5 bases). CDR3 size: 16 residues. Germline V CDR1 and CDR2: KGHSH, LQKENI. CDR3 sequence: CASSPDLMTVSSEQYF. In DNA form, the CDR3 reads TGTGCCAGCTCTCCTGACCTTATGACAGTTTCCTCCGAGCAGTACTTC. The variable domain in full, completed from reference TRBV18 and TRBJ2-7, reads NAGVMQNPRHLVRRRGQEARLRCSPMKGHSHVYWYRQLPEEGLKFMVYLQKENIIDESGMPKERFSAEFPKEGPSILRIQQVVRGDSAAYFCASSPDLMTVSSEQYFGPGTRLTVT.

The table lists this clone with a few counts. In the same sample, other DNA sequences code for this CDR3. The chain uses TRBV12-3 or TRBV12-4 and TRBJ1-1, with a weak D call TRBD1 (5 bases). V was shortened by 3 bases and J by 1 base, with 6 bases between the two germline ends. This CDR3 region has 13 residues. The CDR3 spells CASSLGQNTEAFF. The CDR3 bases are TGTGCCAGCAGTTTGGGGCAGAACACTGAAGCTTTCTTT.

The chain carries TRBV2 and TRBJ2-3; D may be TRBD1 (5 bases). V lost 6 bases to trimming and J lost 1 base, with 8 bases between them. The CDR3 contains 13 residues. Germline values: CDR1 SNHLY, CDR2 FYNNEI. The CDR3 here is CASRETGTDTQYF. The CDR3 region has the DNA TGTGCCAGCAGAGAGACAGGCACAGATACGCAGTATTTT.

J is TRBJ1-2 and V is TRBV4-3; TRBD1 matches at 7 bases. Germline assignment: CDR1 LGHNA and CDR2 YSLEER. The junction had 18 bases not matched to a gene; V was cut back by 0 bases and J by 14 bases. The CDR3 has 16 amino acids. Here the CDR3 reads CASSQEPGQHNFEGTF. The CDR3 DNA is TGCGCCAGCAGCCAAGAACCGGGACAGCACAATTTTGAGGGGACCTTC.

The chain employs TRBV5-1 and TRBJ2-3; no reliable D call. Germline lookup yields CDR1 SGHRS and CDR2 YFSETQ. V dropped 2 bases and J dropped 6 bases, with 16 bases sitting between them. This CDR3 comprises 15 residues. CDR3 in amino acids: CASSFTVAHTDTQYF. DNA of the CDR3: TGCGCCAGCAGCTTCACCGTAGCTCACACGGATACGCAGTATTTT.

CDR3: CATSREFRETDTQYF. The CDR3 DNA reads TGTGCCACCAGCAGAGAATTCAGGGAAACAGATACGCAGTATTTT. The chain joins TRBV15 to TRBJ2-3; D might be TRBD1 (5 bases). This CDR3 is built from 15 residues. Germline V gene lookup returns CDR1 LNHNV and CDR2 YYDKDF (reference sequence). Trimming removed 0 bases at V and 3 bases at J, with 10 bases between.

The chain joins TRBV10-3 to TRBJ1-4; D ambiguous. Trimming cost V 8 bases and J 8 bases, with 12 bases left between them. The CDR3 is 12 residues long. Germline values: CDR1 ENHRY, CDR2 SYGVKD. CDR3 in amino acids: CAIAGAGEKLFF. As DNA, the CDR3 is TGTGCCATCGCCGGCGCGGGGGAAAAACTGTTTTTT.

This clone turned up a few times. The rearrangement uses TRBV11-2 and TRBJ1-1; D ambiguous. Germline V gives CDR1 SGHAT, CDR2 FQNNGV. The V gene lost 5 bases and the J gene lost 8 bases, with 12 bases spanning the gap. The CDR3 covers 12 residues. CDR3 protein: CASSPHLAEAFF. In DNA, the CDR3 is TGTGCCAGCAGCCCCCACCTAGCGGAAGCTTTCTTT.

The chain carries TRBV11-2 and TRBJ2-7; 8 bases agree with TRBD2. The CDR3 is made up of 15 amino acids. The V and J ends lost 5 bases and 7 bases, in that order; junction bases with no gene match: 13. Germline V lookup: CDR1 SGHAT, CDR2 FQNNGV. The CDR3 DNA is TGTGCCAGCAGCACTTTGCGGGGGGCCAAGTGGGAGCAGTACTTC. Its translation is CASSTLRGAKWEQYF.

The chain is built from TRBV19 and TRBJ1-6; D is unresolved. Germline V gene sequence: CDR1 LNHDA, CDR2 SQIVND (reference sequence). The V and J ends lost 5 bases and 13 bases respectively, with 12 bases between them. The CDR3 totals 12 residues. CDR3 bases: TGTGCCAGTAGTGTCGCCGGGAACCCCCTCCACTTT. This sequence encodes CASSVAGNPLHF.

This clone was counted a single time. The chain employs TRBV5-6 and TRBJ2-2, with 7 bases fitting TRBD2. The germline CDR1 and CDR2 sequences are SGHDT and YYEEEE. The CDR3 runs to 15 residues. Unmatched junction bases numbered 5, after V lost 1 base and J lost 5 bases. CDR3 amino acids: CASSLMGGSTGELFF. The CDR3, as DNA: TGTGCCAGCAGCTTGATGGGGGGGAGTACCGGGGAGCTGTTTTTT. The complete variable domain, with remaining parts taken from reference TRBV5-6 and TRBJ2-2, reads DAGVTQSPTHLIKTRGQQVTLRCSPKSGHDTVSWYQQALGQGPQFIFQYYEEEERQRGNFPDRFSGHQFPNYSSELNVNALLLGDSALYLCASSLMGGSTGELFFGEGSRLTVL.